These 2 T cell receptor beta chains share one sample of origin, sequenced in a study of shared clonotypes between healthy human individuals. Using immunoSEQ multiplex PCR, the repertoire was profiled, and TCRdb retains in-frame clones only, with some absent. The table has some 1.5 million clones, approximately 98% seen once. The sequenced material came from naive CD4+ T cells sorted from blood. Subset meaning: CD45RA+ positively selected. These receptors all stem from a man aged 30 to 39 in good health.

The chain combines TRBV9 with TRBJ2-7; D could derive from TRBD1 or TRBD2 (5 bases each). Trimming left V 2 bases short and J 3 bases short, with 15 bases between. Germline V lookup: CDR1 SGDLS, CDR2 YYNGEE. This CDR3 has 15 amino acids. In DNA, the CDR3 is TGTGCCAGCAGCGTCGCGGCCGGGGCCTACTACGAGCAGTACTTC. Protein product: CASSVAAGAYYEQYF.

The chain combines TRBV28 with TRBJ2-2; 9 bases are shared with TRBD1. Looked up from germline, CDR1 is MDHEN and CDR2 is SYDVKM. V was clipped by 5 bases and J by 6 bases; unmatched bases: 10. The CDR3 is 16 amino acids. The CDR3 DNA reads TGTGCCAGCAGTGACTCACAGGGGGCGATTCCCGGGGAGCTGTTTTTT. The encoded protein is CASSDSQGAIPGELFF.